This record covers a single T cell receptor (beta chain). Its antigen is not identified. These data come from a study of Graves' ophthalmopathy and Graves' hyperthyroidism. Whole-study context: Pretreatment peripheral blood was obtained at initial diagnosis.

The diagnosis was founded upon clinical symptoms, serum thyroxine, TRAb, thyroid ultrasound and orbital computed tomography. General study findings and limits: In blood appeared most of the expanded thyroid clonotypes whose frequency exceeded 0.001. Ophthalmopathy and stable hyperthyroidism were discriminated by a 13-signature model, with over 85% sensitivity and around 77% specificity.

Amplification of TCR beta CDR3 regions used RNA transcripts. In the first round, RT-PCR was carried out with HTBI primers, and a multiplex PCR formed the second round. MiXCR was run by TCRdb on the multiplex PCR reads, yielding one entry per CDR3 protein. The sample lists 600,000 to 700,000 distinct CDR3 sequences; over 40% were seen once. V shed 6 bases and J shed 9 bases, with 20 bases lying between them. Germline V gives CDR1 SNHLY, CDR2 FYNNEI. The CDR3 contains 14 residues. This chain uses TRBV2 with TRBJ1-1; possible D gene TRBD1, 6 bases. Material for sequencing was peripheral blood. The sequence derives from an adult man with Graves' ophthalmopathy. CDR3 nucleotides: TGTGCCAGCAGCGACCCGCAGGGGAGCCTGAAAGCTTTCTTT. Protein sequence: CASSDPQGSLKAFF.